The present entry profiles one T cell receptor beta chain with its context. Donors likely had unrecorded immune exposures despite being nominally healthy when sampled. This entry is derived from a study of cytomegalovirus exposure and HLA in healthy donors. The ends lost 4 bases at V and 4 bases at J; junction bases unmatched: 7. The germline V gene has CDR1 SGHRS and CDR2 YFSETQ. The CDR3 covers 14 residues. Use of 60 Vbeta and 13 Jbeta primers characterized the PCR. The protocol was immunoSEQ multiplex PCR, while the TCRdb copy is restricted to in-frame clones and leaves out a portion. The table lists about 90,000 clones, approximately 70% of them singletons.

This chain links TRBV5-1 with TRBJ2-7, with 8 bases fitting TRBD1. The TCR comes from a young man in good health and CMV-seronegative. The sample was PBMCs. CDR3 coding DNA: TGCGCCAGCAGCATCGGACAGGGCCAGTACGAGCAGTACTTC. This gives the protein CASSIGQGQYEQYF.